The 29 T cell receptor beta chains in this list originate from one sample, sequenced in a study of T-cell memory formation after mild COVID-19. TCRdb itself ran the 5' RACE reads through MiXCR, one entry per CDR3 protein. The sample lists 360,000 or so distinct CDR3 sequences; 25% to 30% were seen once. Sequenced input: PBMCs or a T cell subset sorted from them (not recorded which). These receptors were taken from an adult woman who had mild COVID-19 (a few samples of this study predate the infection). Cell type and time point are not known.

This chain links TRBV6-1 with TRBJ1-4; TRBD1 matches at 9 bases. CDR3 size: 16 residues. With 6 bases clipped from V and 3 bases from J, the junction kept 8 bases outside the gene matches. Germline-derived CDR1 and CDR2 are MNHNS and SASEGT. The CDR3 DNA reads TGTGCCAGCAGCCCCCGGGACAGGGCCTCTAATGAAAAACTGTTTTTT. This gives the protein CASSPRDRASNEKLFF.

The chain recombines TRBV14 with TRBJ2-7; maybe TRBD1 (6 bases). The V and J ends lost 5 bases and 6 bases respectively, with 23 bases between them. Germline V gene lookup returns CDR1 SGHDN and CDR2 FVKESK. This CDR3 is 16 amino acids long. The CDR3, as DNA: TGTGCCAGCAGCTCAGTACGAGGGGGTAGTCCTGCCGAGCAGTACTTC. Its protein product is CASSSVRGGSPAEQYF. Variable domain in full (rest from reference TRBV14 and TRBJ2-7): EAGVTQFPSHSVIEKGQTVTLRCDPISGHDNLYWYRRVMGKEIKFLLHFVKESKQDESGMPNNRFLAERTGGTYSTLKVQPAELEDSGVYFCASSSVRGGSPAEQYFGPGTRLTVT.

Only a few counts were recorded for this clonotype. The chain links TRBV7-2 to TRBJ2-3, with D perhaps matching TRBD2 (5 bases). CDR3 length: 15 amino acids. CDR1 is SGHTA, CDR2 FQGNSA, per germline. Trimming removed 3 bases at V and 7 bases at J, with 17 bases between. As DNA, the CDR3 is TGTGCCAGCAGCTTTGCCGACGGGATAGGTTATACGCAGTATTTT. Translation: CASSFADGIGYTQYF.

This clonotype was recorded a few times. Written as DNA, the CDR3 is TGCGCCAGCAGCCAATCCCCGAACACTGAAGCTTTCTTT. Residues: CASSQSPNTEAFF. This chain joins TRBV4-3 and TRBJ1-1; D is ambiguous. This CDR3 has 13 amino acids. From germline, CDR1 is LGHNA and CDR2 YSLEER. V was cut by 2 bases and J by 1 base, with 5 bases left in between.

The sample holds a few counts of this clonotype. This chain links TRBV5-6 with TRBJ1-3; D remains unclear. CDR1 and CDR2 from the germline V gene are SGHDT and YYEEEE. The CDR3 is 14 residues long. The germline V and J ends were trimmed by 0 bases and 0 bases, with 4 bases remaining between them. The CDR3 protein is CASSLANSGNTIYF. The CDR3 DNA reads TGTGCCAGCAGCTTGGCCAACTCTGGAAACACCATATATTTT.

Written as DNA, the CDR3 is TGTGCCAGCAGCCTGGAACCGGGACTGCCATACGAGCAGTACTTC. Its protein product is CASSLEPGLPYEQYF. The chain is built from TRBV7-2 and TRBJ2-7; D possibly corresponds to TRBD2 (6 bases). Germline CDR1 is SGHTA and CDR2 is FQGNSA. CDR3 size: 15 residues. V was pared by 5 bases and J by 4 bases, with 18 bases between.

This clonotype came up a few times. This chain joins TRBV3-1 and TRBJ2-2; D gene unclear. V was trimmed by 0 bases and J by 7 bases, leaving 9 bases between them. Germline V gives CDR1 LGHDT, CDR2 YNNKEL (reference sequence). This CDR3 contains 14 residues. CDR3: CASSQDLSYGELFF. The DNA of the CDR3 is TGTGCCAGCAGCCAAGATCTGAGCTACGGGGAGCTGTTTTTT.

This clonotype was found many times. The chain links TRBV24-1 to TRBJ2-5; D might be TRBD1 (5 bases). The CDR3 is 15 amino acids. Germline V gene data show CDR1 as KGHDR and CDR2 as SFDVKD. Trimming shortened V by 1 base and J by 6 bases, and 14 bases separated the two germline ends. Here the CDR3 reads CATSDFGQGGKTQYF. CDR3 coding DNA: TGTGCCACCAGTGATTTTGGCCAGGGTGGTAAGACCCAGTACTTC.

This clonotype has a handful of counts. This chain links TRBV12-3 or TRBV12-4 with TRBJ2-1; 8 bases align to TRBD1. This CDR3 has 13 amino acids. The J segment lost 8 bases and the V segment lost 6 bases, leaving 6 bases of the junction unmatched. This chain's CDR3 is CASSHGQGYEQFF. The CDR3 DNA is TGTGCCAGCAGCCATGGACAGGGCTATGAGCAGTTCTTC.

The chain links TRBV20-1 to TRBJ1-6, with D hard to call. V lost 0 bases and J lost 0, with 9 bases in between. Germline lookup yields CDR1 DFQATT and CDR2 SNEGSKA (reference sequence). The CDR3 has 16 amino acids. CDR3 in amino acids: CSARDPRSSYNSPLHF. CDR3 DNA: TGCAGTGCTAGAGATCCAAGGAGCTCCTATAATTCACCCCTCCACTTT.

The chain is built from TRBV5-1 and TRBJ1-2; 7 nucleotides line up with TRBD1. Trimming at V came to 4 bases and at J to 4 bases, leaving 7 bases not matched to a gene. There are 14 residues in the CDR3. Germline V lookup: CDR1 SGHRS, CDR2 YFSETQ. The CDR3 here is CASSPDRVGYGYTF. DNA for the CDR3: TGCGCCAGCAGCCCCGACAGGGTCGGCTATGGCTACACCTTC. Together with reference TRBV5-1 and TRBJ1-2, the CDR3 gives the full variable domain: KAGVTQTPRYLIKTRGQQVTLSCSPISGHRSVSWYQQTPGQGLQFLFEYFSETQRNKGNFPGRFSGRQFSNSRSEMNVSTLELGDSALYLCASSPDRVGYGYTFGSGTRLTVV.

This clonotype was detected ten times or more. Germline is not matched at one junction end, which may reflect a read error. The chain links TRBV3-1 to TRBJ2-3; 12 bases align to TRBD2. This CDR3 comprises 15 residues. Germline V gene sequence: CDR1 LGHDT, CDR2 YNNKEL (reference sequence). CDR3 bases: TGCGCCAGCAGCCAAGGGACTAGCGGGACAGATACGCAGTATTTT. Translating it yields CASSQGTSGTDTQYF.

In the case of this clonotype: The junction and the germline gene differ at one end; a read error may be behind it. The genes are TRBV18 and TRBJ1-2, with a weak D call TRBD1 (5 bases). The germline V gene encodes CDR1 KGHSH and CDR2 LQKENI. This CDR3 spans 14 amino acids. The CDR3 DNA sequence: TGTGCCAGCTCACCCGGGGGGGTGAACTATGGCTACACATTC. Translated: CASSPGGVNYGYTF. The full variable domain, its missing parts supplied by reference TRBV18 and TRBJ1-2, is NAGVMQNPRHLVRRRGQEARLRCSPMKGHSHVYWYRQLPEEGLKFMVYLQKENIIDESGMPKERFSAEFPKEGPSILRIQQVVRGDSAAYFCASSPGGVNYGYTFGSGTRLTVV.

V usage is TRBV7-2 and J usage is TRBJ1-6; 8 nucleotides align to TRBD1. The junction had 7 bases not matched to a gene; V was cut back by 3 bases and J by 9 bases. CDR3 length: 15 residues. Germline V CDR1 and CDR2: SGHTA, FQGNSA. CDR3 amino acids: CASSFPGGAGSPLHF. The DNA for the CDR3 is TGTGCCAGCAGCTTTCCAGGGGGCGCCGGTTCACCCCTCCACTTT.

This clonotype was seen once. The rearrangement links TRBV30 to TRBJ1-1; D is possibly TRBD1 (5 bases). Germline CDR1 GTSNPN, CDR2 SVGIG (reference sequence). There are 13 residues in the CDR3. Trimming pared 3 bases from V and 2 bases from J, leaving 10 bases between. CDR3 amino acids: CAWRVGTNTEAFF. CDR3 bases: TGTGCCTGGAGGGTAGGGACTAACACTGAAGCTTTCTTT.

For this clonotype: This could be a read error, since a much larger clone is one nucleotide away. The genes are TRBV10-3 and TRBJ2-1; perhaps D is TRBD1 or TRBD2 (5 bases each). The CDR3 covers 12 residues. CDR1 and CDR2 (germline): ENHRY, SYGVKD. The CDR3 DNA follows: TGTGCCATCAGTGATCGAGGCAGGGAGCCGTTCTTC. Translating gives CAISDRGREPFF.

The J gene is TRBJ2-1, the V gene TRBV11-3; 8 bases agree with TRBD2. The CDR3 is 16 amino acids. In germline, CDR1 is SGHNT, CDR2 YENEEA. The trim removed 5 bases at V and 6 bases at J, leaving 12 bases unmatched. The CDR3 sequence is CASSAPRDGRANEQFF. The CDR3 DNA is TGTGCCAGCAGCGCCCCGCGGGACGGGAGGGCCAATGAGCAGTTCTTC.

The chain combines TRBV29-1 with TRBJ2-7, with 9 bases lining up with TRBD1. Germline V lookup: CDR1 SQVTM, CDR2 ANQGSEA. V was clipped by 5 bases and J by 2 bases; unmatched bases: 7. This CDR3 region has 14 residues. As DNA, the CDR3 is TGCAGCGTTTGGGGACAGGGCAGTACCTACGAGCAGTACTTC. This gives the protein CSVWGQGSTYEQYF.

The rearrangement uses TRBV2 and TRBJ2-7; 8 bases agree with TRBD2. Germline assignment: CDR1 SNHLY and CDR2 FYNNEI. This CDR3 is built from 15 residues. V shed 3 bases and J 7 bases; nucleotides not matched to a gene: 11. The CDR3 reads CASSDFAGGVREQYF. The DNA of the CDR3 is TGTGCCAGCAGTGACTTTGCGGGGGGTGTGAGAGAGCAGTACTTC.

This clonotype was picked up many times. The CDR3 DNA is TGTGCCACCATGGGAACGGCATCTTCCGGGGGGCATACCTACAATGAGCAGTTCTTC. Its protein is CATMGTASSGGHTYNEQFF. The chain carries TRBV24-1 and TRBJ2-1; D is possibly TRBD2 (7 bases). V lost 8 bases and J 2 bases, leaving 27 bases between the germline ends. This CDR3 contains 19 residues. The V gene's germline CDR1 is KGHDR and CDR2 SFDVKD.

This clonotype was recorded a few times. The chain recombines TRBV12-3 or TRBV12-4 with TRBJ2-5; 7 bases are a match to TRBD1. V dropped 2 bases and J dropped 3; count of bases not matched to a gene: 9. The CDR3 runs to 16 residues. The CDR3 bases are TGTGCCAGCAGTTTATTCCGGGACAGCCATGAAGAGACCCAGTACTTC. Translation: CASSLFRDSHEETQYF.

The chain joins TRBV6-5 to TRBJ2-3; D is unclear. Germline CDR1 MNHEY, CDR2 SVGAGI. Trimming pared 9 bases from V and 0 bases from J, leaving 16 bases between. There are 15 residues in the CDR3. CDR3 loop: CASHPTGSSTDTQYF. DNA for the CDR3: TGTGCCAGTCACCCGACCGGGTCCAGCACAGATACGCAGTATTTT.

This clonotype was counted only a few times. V and J are TRBV7-6 and TRBJ2-7, with D unclear. Germline loops: CDR1 SGHVS, CDR2 FNYEAQ. The CDR3 sequence is 15 residues long. The V and J ends lost 3 bases and 2 bases respectively, with 14 bases between them. CDR3 amino acids: CASSLGSGLTYEQYF. The CDR3 DNA reads as TGTGCCAGCAGCTTGGGTTCGGGTCTCACCTACGAGCAGTACTTC.

This sequence joins TRBV12-3 or TRBV12-4 and TRBJ1-5, with a weak D call TRBD1 (6 bases). The V and J ends lost 2 bases and 8 bases respectively, with 10 bases between them. This CDR3 is 13 amino acids long. CDR3 in DNA: TGTGCCAGCAGTTTAAGTCAGGGGAAGCCCCAGCATTTT. Amino acid sequence: CASSLSQGKPQHF.

This clonotype was counted between two and nine times. The chain has TRBV7-2 and TRBJ2-5, with D tentatively TRBD1 or TRBD2 (5 bases each). The CDR3 covers 16 residues. Germline lookup yields CDR1 SGHTA and CDR2 FQGNSA. Between the trimmed V and J ends, which lost 0 bases and 1 base, there was a span of 12 bases. This CDR3 reads CASSLAGPLSQETQYF. In nucleotides, the CDR3 is TGTGCCAGCAGCTTAGCGGGACCGTTATCCCAAGAGACCCAGTACTTC.

This clonotype has a handful of counts. This sequence joins TRBV7-2 and TRBJ2-7; unclear D gene. The CDR3 is 13 residues long. The germline V gene encodes CDR1 SGHTA and CDR2 FQGNSA. V was shortened by 4 bases and J by 6 bases, with 13 bases between the two germline ends. The CDR3 nucleotides read TGTGCCAGCAGCTATACCCCGCCTCGCGAGCAGTACTTC. Translated: CASSYTPPREQYF. Supplemented by reference TRBV7-2 and TRBJ2-7, the full variable domain reads GAGVSQSPSNKVTEKGKDVELRCDPISGHTALYWYRQSLGQGLEFLIYFQGNSAPDKSGLPSDRFSAERTGGSVSTLTIQRTQQEDSAVYLCASSYTPPREQYFGPGTRLTVT.

The chain couples TRBV3-1 to TRBJ2-5; 11 nucleotides agree with TRBD2. Losses at the gene ends were 1 base for V and 5 bases for J; bases not matched to a gene: 9. The CDR3 consists of 17 residues. The germline CDR1 and CDR2 sequences are LGHDT and YNNKEL (reference sequence). CDR3: CASSQVPSGRIVETQYF. The CDR3, as DNA: TGTGCCAGCAGCCAAGTGCCTAGCGGGAGGATCGTGGAGACCCAGTACTTC.

The genes are TRBV7-2 and TRBJ2-2; TRBD1 is a possible D gene (5 bases). Germline CDR1 SGHTA, CDR2 FQGNSA. The ends were cut back, 5 bases at V and 6 bases at J, with 16 bases in the middle. The CDR3 totals 15 residues. In nucleotides, the CDR3 is TGTGCCAGCAGCAGAGAACCCAGGGTTCCCGGGGAGCTGTTTTTT. Translation: CASSREPRVPGELFF. The full variable domain, rest sourced from reference TRBV7-2 and TRBJ2-2, is GAGVSQSPSNKVTEKGKDVELRCDPISGHTALYWYRQSLGQGLEFLIYFQGNSAPDKSGLPSDRFSAERTGGSVSTLTIQRTQQEDSAVYLCASSREPRVPGELFFGEGSRLTVL.

This chain joins TRBV10-3 and TRBJ2-1, with a weak D call TRBD1 (5 bases). The V end lost 0 bases, the J end lost 8 bases, and 8 bases lay between the germline ends. In germline, CDR1 is ENHRY, CDR2 SYGVKD. CDR3 length: 13 residues. CDR3 nucleotides: TGTGCCATCAGTGAGTCTGGGGCATATGAGCAGTTCTTC. This gives the protein CAISESGAYEQFF.